The present T cell receptor beta chain was sequenced within a study of control samples from healthy donors and cancer patients. V lost 0 bases and J lost 9, with 6 bases in between. CDR1 LGHDT and CDR2 YNNKEL come from the germline V gene (reference sequence). CDR3 length: 13 amino acids. The assay was immunoSEQ multiplex PCR, and TCRdb's table has in-frame clones only and misses some. The sample includes 150,000 to 200,000 clones, 91% seen only once; the top ten take about 1.4%. This sequence originates from a woman aged 25-40 years in good health. This chain joins TRBV3-1 (or the pseudogene TRBV3-2) and TRBJ1-6, with a tentative D call TRBD1 (5 bases). Sequences were obtained from blood. CDR3 in DNA: TGTGCCAGCAGCCAAGATGGGGGTTCACCCCTCCACTTT. It encodes CASSQDGGSPLHF.